A single TCR beta chain is shown here with its context. These data come from a study of identical twins. Via MiXCR, TCRdb re-called the 5' RACE reads, giving one row per CDR3 protein. The sample holds around 340,000 distinct CDR3 sequences, roughly 10% seen once. All donors were healthy, and all were Caucasian. The sequence derives from a woman between 45 and 65 years old in good health. The sample consisted of naive T cells sorted from blood.

CDR3: CASSLNPFSGSSYNEQFF. The CDR3 DNA reads TGTGCCAGCAGTCTGAATCCTTTTAGCGGGAGCTCCTACAATGAGCAGTTCTTC. This chain uses TRBV4-2 with TRBJ2-1, with 9 bases identical to TRBD2. The CDR3 has 18 residues. The V gene end was trimmed by 6 bases and the J gene end by 0 bases; junction bases not matched to a gene: 12. CDR1 and CDR2 (germline): LGHNA, YNFKEQ.